Sequencing of this TCR beta chain was carried out in a study of OX40 agonist ivuxolimab in advanced cancers. On the study more broadly: Allowance was made for prior anti-PD-1, anti-PD-L1 or anti-CTLA-4 therapy, and roughly 40% had some.

Germline trimming cut 3 bases from V and 3 bases from J; bases unmatched to any gene: 2. The CDR3 is 15 amino acids. Germline V lookup: CDR1 SGHAT, CDR2 FQNNGV. Study results and caveats: More expanded clones were found, on average, in CD8+ than in CD4+ T cells.

Turning to this clone: Its target is not known.

Data came from immunoSEQ multiplex PCR; TCRdb stores just in-frame clones and leaves some out. The sample gives more than 45,000 clones, 83% of which show up once; approximately 1% is in the top ten. Sequencing was performed on CD4+ or CD8+ T cells sorted from blood, taken in a trial of the OX40 agonist ivuxolimab. The chain has TRBV11-2 and TRBJ2-1; 10 nucleotides line up with TRBD2. This receptor was identified in an adult with an advanced solid tumor such as melanoma, head and neck, liver or kidney cancer. The CDR3 loop reads CASSFSGGIYNEQFF. The CDR3 DNA sequence: TGTGCCAGCAGCTTTAGCGGGGGGATCTACAATGAGCAGTTCTTC.